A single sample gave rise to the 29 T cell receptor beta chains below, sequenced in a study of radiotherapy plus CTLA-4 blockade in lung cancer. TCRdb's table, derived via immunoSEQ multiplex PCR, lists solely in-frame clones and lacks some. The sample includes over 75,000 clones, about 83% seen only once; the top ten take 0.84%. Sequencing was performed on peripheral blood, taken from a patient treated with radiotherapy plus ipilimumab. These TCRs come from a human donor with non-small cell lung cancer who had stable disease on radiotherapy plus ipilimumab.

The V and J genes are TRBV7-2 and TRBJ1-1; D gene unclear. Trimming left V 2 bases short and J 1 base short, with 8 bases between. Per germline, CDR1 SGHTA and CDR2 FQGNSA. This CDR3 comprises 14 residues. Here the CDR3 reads CASSLWAGNTEAFF. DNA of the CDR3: TGTGCCAGCAGCTTATGGGCAGGGAACACTGAAGCTTTCTTT.

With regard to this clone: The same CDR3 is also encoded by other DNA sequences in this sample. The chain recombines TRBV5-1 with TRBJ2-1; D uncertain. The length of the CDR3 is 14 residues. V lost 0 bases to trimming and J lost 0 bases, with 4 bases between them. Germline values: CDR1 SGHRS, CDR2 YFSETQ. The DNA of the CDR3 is TGCGCCAGCAGCTTGGAAAGCTCCTACAATGAGCAGTTCTTC. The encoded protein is CASSLESSYNEQFF.

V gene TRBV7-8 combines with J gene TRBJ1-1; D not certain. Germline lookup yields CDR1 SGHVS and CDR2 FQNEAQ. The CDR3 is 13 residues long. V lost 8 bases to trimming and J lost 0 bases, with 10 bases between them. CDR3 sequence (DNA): TGTGCCAGCTGCGCACAGCTGAACACTGAAGCTTTCTTT. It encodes CASCAQLNTEAFF.

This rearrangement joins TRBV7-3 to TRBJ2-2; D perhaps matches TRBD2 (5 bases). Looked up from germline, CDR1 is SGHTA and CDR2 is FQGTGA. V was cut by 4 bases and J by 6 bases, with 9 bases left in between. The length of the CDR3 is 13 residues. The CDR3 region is CASSSPGSGELFF. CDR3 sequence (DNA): TGTGCCAGCAGCTCCCCGGGGTCCGGGGAGCTGTTTTTT.

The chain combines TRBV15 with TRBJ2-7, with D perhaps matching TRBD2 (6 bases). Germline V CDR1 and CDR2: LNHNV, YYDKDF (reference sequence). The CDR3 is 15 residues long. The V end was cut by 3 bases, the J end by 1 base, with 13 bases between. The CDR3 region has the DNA TGTGCCACCAGCAGGGGGCGGGGCCCATCCTACGAGCAGTACTTC. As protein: CATSRGRGPSYEQYF.

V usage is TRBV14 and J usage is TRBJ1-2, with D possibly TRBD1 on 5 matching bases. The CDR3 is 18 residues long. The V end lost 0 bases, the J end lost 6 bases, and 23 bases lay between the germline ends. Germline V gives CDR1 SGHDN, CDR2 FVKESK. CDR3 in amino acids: CASSQEVETDWPPHGYTF. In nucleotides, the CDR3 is TGTGCCAGCAGCCAAGAGGTGGAGACAGACTGGCCCCCACATGGCTACACCTTC.

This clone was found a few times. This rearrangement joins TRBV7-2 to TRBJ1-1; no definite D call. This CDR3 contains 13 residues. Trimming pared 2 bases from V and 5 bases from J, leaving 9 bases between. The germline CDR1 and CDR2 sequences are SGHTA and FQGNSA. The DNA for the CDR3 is TGTGCCAGCAGCTTATGGGAGGGAACTGAAGCTTTCTTT. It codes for CASSLWEGTEAFF.

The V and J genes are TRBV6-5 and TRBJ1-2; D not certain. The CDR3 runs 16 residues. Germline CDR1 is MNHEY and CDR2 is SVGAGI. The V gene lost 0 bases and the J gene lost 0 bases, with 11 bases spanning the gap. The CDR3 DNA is TGTGCCAGCAGTTACTCGATGGAGTTAGCTAACTATGGCTACACCTTC. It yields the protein CASSYSMELANYGYTF.

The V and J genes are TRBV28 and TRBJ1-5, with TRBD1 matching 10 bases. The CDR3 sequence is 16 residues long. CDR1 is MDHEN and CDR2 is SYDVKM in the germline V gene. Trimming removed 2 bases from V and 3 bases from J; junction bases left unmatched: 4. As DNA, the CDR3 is TGTGCCAGCAGTTTAAGGGGACAGGGGAACAATCAGCCCCAGCATTTT. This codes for CASSLRGQGNNQPQHF. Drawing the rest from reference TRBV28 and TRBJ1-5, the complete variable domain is DVKVTQSSRYLVKRTGEKVFLECVQDMDHENMFWYRQDPGLGLRLIYFSYDVKMKEKGDIPEGYSVSREKKERFSLILESASTNQTSMYLCASSLRGQGNNQPQHFGDGTRLSIL.

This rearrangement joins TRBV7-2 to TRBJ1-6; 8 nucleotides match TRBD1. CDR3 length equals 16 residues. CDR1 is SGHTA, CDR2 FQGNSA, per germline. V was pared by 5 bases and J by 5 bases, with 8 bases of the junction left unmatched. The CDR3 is CASSNPGGGDNSPLHF. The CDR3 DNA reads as TGTGCCAGCAGCAATCCAGGGGGCGGGGATAATTCACCCCTCCACTTT.

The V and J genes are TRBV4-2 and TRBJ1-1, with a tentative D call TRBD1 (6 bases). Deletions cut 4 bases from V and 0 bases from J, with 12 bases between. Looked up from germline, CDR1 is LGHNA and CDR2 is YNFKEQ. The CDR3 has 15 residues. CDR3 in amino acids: CASSPADRLNTEAFF. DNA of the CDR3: TGTGCCAGCAGCCCCGCCGACAGGTTGAACACTGAAGCTTTCTTT.

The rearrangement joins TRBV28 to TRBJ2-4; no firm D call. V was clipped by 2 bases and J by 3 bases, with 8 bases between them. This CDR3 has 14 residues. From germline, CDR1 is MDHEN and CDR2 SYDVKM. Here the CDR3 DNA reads TGTGCCAGCAGTTTAGTTGGCAGCAAAAACATTCAGTACTTC. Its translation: CASSLVGSKNIQYF. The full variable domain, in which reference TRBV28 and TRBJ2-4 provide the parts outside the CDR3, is DVKVTQSSRYLVKRTGEKVFLECVQDMDHENMFWYRQDPGLGLRLIYFSYDVKMKEKGDIPEGYSVSREKKERFSLILESASTNQTSMYLCASSLVGSKNIQYFGAGTRLSVL.

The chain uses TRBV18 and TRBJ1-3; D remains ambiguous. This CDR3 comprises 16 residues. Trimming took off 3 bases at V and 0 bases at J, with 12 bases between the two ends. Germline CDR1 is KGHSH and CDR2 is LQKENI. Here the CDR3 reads CASSPEISLSGNTIYF. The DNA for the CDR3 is TGTGCCAGCTCACCGGAGATTTCCCTCTCTGGAAACACCATATATTTT.

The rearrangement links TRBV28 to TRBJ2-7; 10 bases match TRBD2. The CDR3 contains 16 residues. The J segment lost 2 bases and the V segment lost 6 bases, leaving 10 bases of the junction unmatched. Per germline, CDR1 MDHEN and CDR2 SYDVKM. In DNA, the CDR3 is TGTGCCAGCAGCCTTCCTCCTAGCGGGGGACCCTACGAGCAGTACTTC. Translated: CASSLPPSGGPYEQYF.

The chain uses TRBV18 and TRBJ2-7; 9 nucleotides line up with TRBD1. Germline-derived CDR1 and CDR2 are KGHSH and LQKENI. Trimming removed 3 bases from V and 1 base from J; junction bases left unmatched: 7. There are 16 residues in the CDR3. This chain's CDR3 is CASSPLGQGGSYEQYF. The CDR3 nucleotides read TGTGCCAGCTCACCGCTGGGACAGGGAGGTTCCTACGAGCAGTACTTC. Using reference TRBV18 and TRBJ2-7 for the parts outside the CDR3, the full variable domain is NAGVMQNPRHLVRRRGQEARLRCSPMKGHSHVYWYRQLPEEGLKFMVYLQKENIIDESGMPKERFSAEFPKEGPSILRIQQVVRGDSAAYFCASSPLGQGGSYEQYFGPGTRLTVT.

The CDR3 sequence: CASQGGPPGGTGELFF. The CDR3 region has the DNA TGTGCCAGCCAGGGAGGGCCCCCCGGAGGCACCGGGGAGCTGTTTTTT. The gene calls are TRBV14 and TRBJ2-2; 7 nucleotides agree with TRBD2. V trimming: 8 bases; J trimming: 4 bases; junction bases outside the gene matches: 13. The CDR3 contains 16 residues. Germline V gene lookup returns CDR1 SGHDN and CDR2 FVKESK.

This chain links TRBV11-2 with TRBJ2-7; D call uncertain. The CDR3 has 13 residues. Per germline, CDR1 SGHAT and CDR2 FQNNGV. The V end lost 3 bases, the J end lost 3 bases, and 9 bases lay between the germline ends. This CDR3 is CASSFGYLYEQYF. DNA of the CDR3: TGTGCCAGCAGCTTCGGCTACCTCTACGAGCAGTACTTC.

The chain's CDR3 is CASSGGHSYEQYF. The CDR3 DNA sequence: TGTGCCAGCAGCGGAGGCCACTCCTACGAGCAGTACTTC. The V call is TRBV13, the J call TRBJ2-7; tentative D call: TRBD2 (5 bases). Germline V gene sequence: CDR1 PRHDT, CDR2 FYEKMQ (reference sequence). The length of the CDR3 is 13 residues. V lost 5 bases, J lost 0 bases, and 8 bases lay in between.

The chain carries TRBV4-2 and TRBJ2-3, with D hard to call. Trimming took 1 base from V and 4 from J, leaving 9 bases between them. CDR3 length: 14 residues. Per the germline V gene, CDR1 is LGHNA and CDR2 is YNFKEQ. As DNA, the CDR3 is TGTGCCAGCAGCCAAGGGTCTCCTGCAGATACGCAGTATTTT. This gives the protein CASSQGSPADTQYF.

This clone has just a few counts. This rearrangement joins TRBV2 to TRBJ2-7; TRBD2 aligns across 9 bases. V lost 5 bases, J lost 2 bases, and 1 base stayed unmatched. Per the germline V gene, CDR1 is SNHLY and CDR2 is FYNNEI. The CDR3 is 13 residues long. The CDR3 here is CASSSGGPYEQYF. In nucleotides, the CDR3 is TGTGCCAGCAGTAGCGGGGGGCCCTACGAGCAGTACTTC.

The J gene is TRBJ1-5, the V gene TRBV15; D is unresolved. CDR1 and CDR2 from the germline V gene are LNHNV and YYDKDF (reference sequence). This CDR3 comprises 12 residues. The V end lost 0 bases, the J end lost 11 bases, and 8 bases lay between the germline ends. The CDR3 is CATSRDGGSQHF. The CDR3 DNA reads TGTGCCACCAGCAGAGATGGAGGGTCCCAGCATTTT.

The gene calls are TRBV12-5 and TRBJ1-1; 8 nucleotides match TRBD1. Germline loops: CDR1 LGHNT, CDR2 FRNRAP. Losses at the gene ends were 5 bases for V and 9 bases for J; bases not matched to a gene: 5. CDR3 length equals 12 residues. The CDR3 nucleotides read TGTGCTAGTGGTCTAGGACAGGGTAAAGCTTTCTTT. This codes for CASGLGQGKAFF.

As DNA, the CDR3 is TGCGCCAGCAGTCAAGATGGCGACAGGGTCGTAAAAAGCAATCAGCCCCAGCATTTT. Translated, it gives CASSQDGDRVVKSNQPQHF. This chain connects TRBV23-1 to TRBJ1-5; 7 bases align to TRBD1. TRBV23-1 is given ORF status, its function remaining uncertain. CDR3 length: 19 residues. V was clipped by 2 bases and J by 1 base; unmatched bases: 14.

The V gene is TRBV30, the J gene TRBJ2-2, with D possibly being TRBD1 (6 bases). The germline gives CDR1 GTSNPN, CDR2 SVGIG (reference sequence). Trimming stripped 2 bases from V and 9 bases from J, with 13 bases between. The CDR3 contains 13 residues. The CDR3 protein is CAWSSGDLRELFF. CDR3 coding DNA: TGTGCCTGGAGTTCAGGGGACCTCCGGGAGCTGTTTTTT.

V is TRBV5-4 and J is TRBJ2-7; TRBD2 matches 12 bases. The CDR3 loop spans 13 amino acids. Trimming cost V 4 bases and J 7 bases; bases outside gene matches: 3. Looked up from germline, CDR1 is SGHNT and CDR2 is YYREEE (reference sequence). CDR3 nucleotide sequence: TGTGCCAGCAGCGCCGGACTAGCGGGGGAGCAGTACTTC. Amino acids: CASSAGLAGEQYF.

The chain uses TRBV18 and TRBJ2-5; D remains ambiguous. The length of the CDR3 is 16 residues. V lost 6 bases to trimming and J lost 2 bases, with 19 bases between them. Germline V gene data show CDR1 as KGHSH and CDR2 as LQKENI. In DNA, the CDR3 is TGTGCCAGCTCCCCAGCCTTCGAGGTACTTCAAGAGACCCAGTACTTC. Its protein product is CASSPAFEVLQETQYF.

CDR3 protein: CASSFTGGLGSNQPQHF. CDR3 nucleotides: TGTGCCAGCAGCTTCACAGGGGGCTTAGGAAGCAATCAGCCCCAGCATTTT. The V and J genes are TRBV13 and TRBJ1-5; TRBD1 matches at 9 bases. This CDR3 is 17 amino acids long. V was clipped by 3 bases and J by 1 base; unmatched bases: 7. Germline CDR1 reads PRHDT; CDR2 reads FYEKMQ (reference sequence). The whole variable domain, filled in from reference TRBV13 and TRBJ1-5, reads AAGVIQSPRHLIKEKRETATLKCYPIPRHDTVYWYQQGPGQDPQFLISFYEKMQSDKGSIPDRFSAQQFSDYHSELNMSSLELGDSALYFCASSFTGGLGSNQPQHFGDGTRLSIL.

CDR3 loop: CASQGSEGNTIYF. CDR3 DNA: TGTGCCAGCCAAGGCAGTGAGGGAAACACCATATATTTT. The V gene is TRBV2, the J gene TRBJ1-3; D unresolved. Per germline, CDR1 SNHLY and CDR2 FYNNEI. This CDR3 spans 13 amino acids. Trimming took off 8 bases at V and 4 bases at J, with 12 bases between the two ends. The variable domain in full, completed from reference TRBV2 and TRBJ1-3, reads EPEVTQTPSHQVTQMGQEVILRCVPISNHLYFYWYRQILGQKVEFLVSFYNNEISEKSEIFDDQFSVERPDGSNFTLKIRSTKLEDSAMYFCASQGSEGNTIYFGEGSWLTVV.

For the CDR3, the DNA is TGTGCCAGTAGGGATATCGGACTAGCGATTTACAATGAGCAGTTCTTC. It codes for CASRDIGLAIYNEQFF. The gene calls are TRBV19 and TRBJ2-1; 9 bases match TRBD2. With 6 bases clipped from V and 4 bases from J, the junction kept 10 bases outside the gene matches. This CDR3 spans 16 amino acids. Germline assignment: CDR1 LNHDA and CDR2 SQIVND (reference sequence).